The sequence of this T cell receptor (beta chain) was determined in a study of blood T cell repertoires in COVID-19. Study-wide context: The study drew acute and convalescent COVID-19 samples from the United States, Italy and Spain. T cells, B-cell-depleted T cells, or PBMCs supplied cDNA or gDNA.

Authors' processing steps: It was from reference gene primer amplification that nucleated cell counts were estimated. Sequenced by immunoSEQ multiplex PCR; TCRdb stores in-frame clones only, minus some. V, J and clone size are those of that table, while D and trimming were read from the DNA. The sample holds around 50,000 clones, more than 70% seen once. CDR3 length equals 14 residues. Germline V gene data show CDR1 as MGHDK and CDR2 as SYGVNS. The ends were cut back, 1 base at V and 2 bases at J, with 6 bases in the middle. The V gene is TRBV25-1, the J gene TRBJ1-3, with a weak D call TRBD1 (5 bases). The receptor was derived from a human donor in a cohort sampled during active COVID-19. The material sequenced was peripheral blood. This CDR3 reads CASSESGTGNTIYF. The CDR3 nucleotides read TGTGCCAGCAGTGAATCAGGGACTGGAAACACCATATATTTT.